Listed below are T cell receptor beta chains from one sample, sequenced in a study of blood T cell repertoires in COVID-19. Here immunoSEQ multiplex PCR was the method, and the copy in TCRdb shows in-frame clones only, minus some. The sample consists of around 100,000 clones, 85% of them appearing once. Sequenced input: peripheral blood. The receptors were sampled from a woman aged 70-85 years with active or convalescent COVID-19. Both conserved end residues are part of each CDR3. The D gene is left open where the match is weak. Rows give clone size only sometimes, using once, few, many, or a class for an expanded clone.

CDR3aa,CDR3nt,j_gene,abundance,v_gene,d_gene
CASTEGDQPQHF,TGTGCCAGTACCGAGGGGGATCAGCCCCAGCATTTT,TRBJ1-5,-,TRBV19,-
CASSLSGTGTDTQYF,TGCGCCAGCAGCTTGTCGGGAACGGGAACAGATACGCAGTATTTT,TRBJ2-3,-,TRBV5-1,-
CSAGQGGTTGELFF,TGCAGCGCCGGACAGGGGGGTACGACCGGGGAGCTGTTTTTT,TRBJ2-2,-,TRBV29-1,TRBD1
CASSAQARTSGNTGELFF,TGTGCCAGCAGCGCTCAAGCCAGGACTAGCGGTAACACCGGGGAGCTGTTTTTT,TRBJ2-2,once,TRBV9,TRBD2
CASRTGPQETQYF,TGTGCCAGCAGAACAGGACCCCAAGAGACCCAGTACTTC,TRBJ2-5,-,TRBV6-6,-
CASSSPSRQGHNSPLHF,TGTGCCAGCAGTTCCCCCAGCCGACAGGGTCATAATTCACCCCTCCACTTT,TRBJ1-6,-,TRBV6-2/TRBV6-3,TRBD1
CASSPTTGELFF,TGTGCCAGCTCCCCCACAACCGGGGAGCTGTTTTTT,TRBJ2-2,-,TRBV18,-
CASSQTGLNTIYF,TGTGCCAGCAGTCAGACAGGGTTGAACACCATATATTTT,TRBJ1-3,few,TRBV6-6,TRBD1
CASSSRRNEQFF,TGTGCCAGCAGTTCCCGGAGGAATGAGCAGTTCTTC,TRBJ2-1,-,TRBV6-5,-
CASSTTGTGGATGYTF,TGTGCCAGCAGCACCACCGGGACAGGGGGCGCAACTGGCTACACCTTC,TRBJ1-2,-,TRBV5-6,TRBD1
CASSTKDRTAEAFF,TGTGCCAGCAGCACGAAAGACAGGACGGCTGAAGCTTTCTTT,TRBJ1-1,-,TRBV5-4,-
CASSLAGQGNEQFF,TGTGCCAGCAGCTTGGCCGGGCAGGGTAATGAGCAGTTCTTC,TRBJ2-1,-,TRBV5-5,-
CASSDTGLSGNTIYF,TGTGCCAGCAGCGACACAGGCCTCTCTGGAAACACCATATATTTT,TRBJ1-3,once,TRBV9,-
CASSSGTTSYNEQFF,TGCGCCAGCAGCTCCGGGACTACCTCCTACAATGAGCAGTTCTTC,TRBJ2-1,-,TRBV5-1,TRBD2
CSASNRSRGYTF,TGCAGTGCTAGTAACAGGTCTCGTGGCTACACCTTC,TRBJ1-2,-,TRBV20-1,-
CAWSAGNYGYTF,TGTGCCTGGAGTGCAGGGAACTATGGCTACACCTTC,TRBJ1-2,-,TRBV30,-